Listed here are 31 T cell receptor beta chains from one sample, sequenced in a study of response to subunit inactivated influenza vaccine. TCRdb reprocessed the RT-PCR reads with MiXCR, giving one entry per CDR3 protein. The repertoire holds around 760,000 distinct CDR3 sequences, approximately 15% seen once, with 5.5% to 7% in the top ten. Source: PBMCs from blood, taken 14 to 15 days before vaccination. The receptor set was obtained from a man in his forties or fifties who received an inactivated influenza vaccine.

There are many counts of this clonotype. This chain connects TRBV12-3 or TRBV12-4 to TRBJ1-1, with TRBD1 matching 7 bases. V lost 2 bases, J lost 8 bases, and 8 bases stayed unmatched. There are 14 residues in the CDR3. The CDR3 nucleotides read TGTGCCAGCAGTTTAACGGAGGGGGCGACGGAAGCTTTCTTT. Residues: CASSLTEGATEAFF.

This clonotype was detected many times. V and J are TRBV7-8 and TRBJ2-4; D is possibly TRBD1 (6 bases). This CDR3 comprises 18 residues. Between the trimmed V and J ends, which lost 2 bases and 0 bases, there was a span of 17 bases. Germline CDR1 reads SGHVS; CDR2 reads FQNEAQ. The CDR3 DNA reads as TGTGCCAGCAGCTTAAGGGCCGGACGACAGGTAGCCAAAAACATTCAGTACTTC. Protein sequence: CASSLRAGRQVAKNIQYF.

This clonotype was recorded a few times. This chain connects TRBV9 to TRBJ2-2; 8 nucleotides agree with TRBD1. The CDR3 has 17 amino acids. Germline V CDR1 and CDR2: SGDLS, YYNGEE. V lost 0 bases, J lost 0 bases, and 4 bases stayed unmatched. CDR3 sequence: CASSVGTGFANTGELFF. In DNA, the CDR3 is TGTGCCAGCAGCGTAGGGACAGGGTTCGCGAACACCGGGGAGCTGTTTTTT.

The rearrangement joins TRBV20-1 to TRBJ2-5; D may be TRBD2 (6 bases). The germline CDR1 and CDR2 sequences are DFQATT and SNEGSKA (reference sequence). This CDR3 contains 14 residues. The V and J ends lost 6 bases and 5 bases respectively, with 19 bases between them. CDR3 in DNA: TGCAGTGCCCTGGGCGGGGCGCCTCGGGAGACCCAGTACTTC. It specifies CSALGGAPRETQYF.

The gene calls are TRBV9 and TRBJ2-6; D ambiguous. The V end lost 3 bases, the J end lost 2 bases, and 6 bases lay between the germline ends. Germline CDR1 and CDR2: SGDLS and YYNGEE. The CDR3 is made up of 14 amino acids. The CDR3 DNA sequence: TGTGCCAGCAGCGCACCAACTGGGGCCAACGTCCTGACTTTC. Its protein product is CASSAPTGANVLTF.

V usage is TRBV6-7 and J usage is TRBJ1-2, with D unresolved. TRBV6-7 is an open reading frame, and its role is uncertain. V was clipped by 2 bases and J by 8 bases, with 6 bases between them. The CDR3 runs to 11 residues. The CDR3 protein is CASSYVGGYTF. For the CDR3, the DNA is TGTGCCAGCAGTTACGTGGGGGGCTACACCTTC.

This clonotype was seen at least ten times. The chain couples TRBV2 to TRBJ2-7; D is unresolved. The germline gives CDR1 SNHLY, CDR2 FYNNEI. Between the trimmed V and J ends, which lost 4 bases and 3 bases, there was a span of 10 bases. The CDR3 totals 13 residues. This CDR3 reads CASSGTAGYEQYF. The CDR3 nucleotides are TGTGCCAGCAGTGGGACCGCCGGCTACGAGCAGTACTTC.

The chain joins TRBV5-1 to TRBJ2-7; tentative D call: TRBD1 (5 bases). Germline CDR1 is SGHRS and CDR2 is YFSETQ. Trimming left V 0 bases short and J 1 base short, with 11 bases between. This CDR3 has 15 amino acids. The CDR3 DNA reads as TGCGCCAGCAGCTTGGACTGGACAACTTCCTACGAGCAGTACTTC. Amino acid sequence: CASSLDWTTSYEQYF.

This clonotype was detected only a few times. The V gene is TRBV28, the J gene TRBJ1-1, with D tentatively TRBD1 (6 bases). The CDR3 contains 17 residues. CDR1 and CDR2 from the germline V gene are MDHEN and SYDVKM. The ends were cut back, 0 bases at V and 0 bases at J, with 14 bases in the middle. The CDR3 loop reads CASSLWGARKMNTEAFF. DNA of the CDR3: TGTGCCAGCAGTTTATGGGGGGCGAGAAAAATGAACACTGAAGCTTTCTTT.

The J gene is TRBJ2-7, the V gene TRBV4-1; the match to TRBD1 covers 7 bases. The V and J ends lost 1 base and 3 bases, in that order; junction bases with no gene match: 6. The germline V gene has CDR1 MGHRA and CDR2 YSYEKL. This CDR3 comprises 15 residues. CDR3 loop: CASSQGRQGGYEQYF. CDR3 bases: TGCGCCAGCAGCCAAGGGAGACAGGGTGGCTACGAGCAGTACTTC.

The chain is built from TRBV10-2 and TRBJ2-5, with 11 bases identical to TRBD2. There are 16 residues in the CDR3. V gave up 6 bases and J gave up 5 bases; unmatched junction bases: 11. The germline V gene encodes CDR1 WSHSY and CDR2 SAAADI. CDR3: CASRKGLAGSWETQYF. CDR3 DNA sequence: TGCGCCAGCAGGAAAGGACTAGCGGGTAGTTGGGAGACCCAGTACTTC.

This chain links TRBV6-2 or TRBV6-3 with TRBJ1-5, with 9 bases aligning to TRBD1. From germline, CDR1 is MNHEY and CDR2 SVGEGT. J gave up 4 bases and V 2 bases, and 3 bases lay outside the gene matches. The CDR3 is 15 amino acids. CDR3 in amino acids: CASSYRGTGNQPQHF. As DNA, the CDR3 is TGTGCCAGCAGTTACCGAGGGACAGGGAATCAGCCCCAGCATTTT.

This clonotype was detected a few times. This chain connects TRBV7-9 to TRBJ1-6; tentative D call: TRBD1 (5 bases). V was clipped by 7 bases and J by 6 bases, with 16 bases between them. This CDR3 contains 15 residues. Germline V gives CDR1 SEHNR, CDR2 FQNEAQ (reference sequence). In DNA, the CDR3 is TGTGCCAGCACCAACCGGCAGGGCGTTAATTCACCCCTCCACTTT. Translation gives CASTNRQGVNSPLHF.

The chain has TRBV20-1 and TRBJ2-1; unclear D gene. This CDR3 has 12 residues. Germline V gene lookup returns CDR1 DFQATT and CDR2 SNEGSKA (reference sequence). Trimming took off 3 bases at V and 10 bases at J, with 13 bases between the two ends. This chain's CDR3 is CSASLRPREQFF. The CDR3 DNA is TGCAGTGCTAGTTTACGTCCGCGCGAGCAGTTCTTC.

The chain combines TRBV4-3 with TRBJ1-2; unclear D gene. This CDR3 comprises 14 residues. The germline V gene encodes CDR1 LGHNA and CDR2 YSLEER. The ends were cut back, 0 bases at V and 1 base at J, with 6 bases in the middle. The CDR3 is CASSQEISNYGYTF. CDR3 sequence (DNA): TGCGCCAGCAGCCAAGAGATCAGTAACTATGGCTACACCTTC.

The chain carries TRBV20-1 and TRBJ2-1; D might be TRBD2 (6 bases). CDR3 length: 15 amino acids. CDR1 is DFQATT and CDR2 is SNEGSKA in the germline V gene (reference sequence). Trimming removed 4 bases at V and 3 bases at J, with 16 bases between. The CDR3 loop reads CSAISPGLNYNEQFF. In DNA form, the CDR3 reads TGCAGTGCTATCTCTCCGGGACTTAACTACAATGAGCAGTTCTTC.

This clonotype was detected ten times or more. V and J are TRBV10-3 and TRBJ2-7; 9 nucleotides line up with TRBD1. The CDR3 consists of 13 residues. The J segment lost 5 bases and the V segment lost 6 bases, leaving 5 bases of the junction unmatched. Germline CDR1 ENHRY, CDR2 SYGVKD. CDR3 region: CAISWGQGNEQYF. The CDR3 bases are TGTGCCATCAGCTGGGGACAGGGTAACGAGCAGTACTTC.

The rearrangement joins TRBV6-5 to TRBJ1-2; 9 bases match TRBD1. Germline assignment: CDR1 MNHEY and CDR2 SVGAGI. The CDR3 is 14 residues long. V lost 6 bases, J lost 5 bases, and 7 bases stayed unmatched. The CDR3 coding sequence is TGTGCCAGCAGCTTACAGGGGGCAGGGTATGGCTACACCTTC. Residues: CASSLQGAGYGYTF.

The table lists this clonotype with many counts. The chain couples TRBV7-2 to TRBJ1-5, with TRBD1 as a possible D gene (6 bases). The CDR3 extends over 15 amino acids. Germline V gene lookup returns CDR1 SGHTA and CDR2 FQGNSA. With 1 base removed from V and 7 bases from J, the gap between germline ends came to 14 bases. The CDR3 bases are TGTGCCAGCAGCTTAGTAGGGGCGGGACACCAGCCCCAGCATTTT. Translating it yields CASSLVGAGHQPQHF.

The genes are TRBV5-6 and TRBJ2-3; TRBD2 agrees at 7 bases. Germline V gives CDR1 SGHDT, CDR2 YYEEEE. The CDR3 has 13 residues. Germline trimming cut 4 bases from V and 8 bases from J; bases unmatched to any gene: 7. CDR3 loop: CASSRIWEGTQYF. The CDR3 DNA reads TGTGCCAGCAGCCGAATTTGGGAGGGTACGCAGTATTTT. Using reference TRBV5-6 and TRBJ2-3 for the parts outside the CDR3, the full variable domain is DAGVTQSPTHLIKTRGQQVTLRCSPKSGHDTVSWYQQALGQGPQFIFQYYEEEERQRGNFPDRFSGHQFPNYSSELNVNALLLGDSALYLCASSRIWEGTQYFGPGTRLTVL.

The chain joins TRBV6-1 to TRBJ2-4; perhaps D is TRBD1 or TRBD2 (5 bases each). The germline gives CDR1 MNHNS, CDR2 SASEGT. Trimming left V 5 bases short and J 1 base short, with 12 bases between. The CDR3 loop spans 15 amino acids. The CDR3 sequence is CASSRRDPAKNIQYF. The CDR3 DNA follows: TGTGCCAGCAGTCGCCGGGACCCCGCCAAAAACATTCAGTACTTC.

Only a few counts were recorded for this clonotype. The J gene is TRBJ2-7, the V gene TRBV20-1, with no clear D. Trimming cost V 3 bases and J 2 bases, with 8 bases left between them. This CDR3 region has 12 residues. Per the germline V gene, CDR1 is DFQATT and CDR2 is SNEGSKA (reference sequence). CDR3 bases: TGCAGTGCTAGTCCTCATACCTACGAGCAGTACTTC. Translating gives CSASPHTYEQYF.

A few counts support this clonotype. The genes are TRBV28 and TRBJ2-5; the match to TRBD2 covers 14 bases. CDR3 length: 18 amino acids. V shed 4 bases and J 4 bases; nucleotides not matched to a gene: 11. In germline, CDR1 is MDHEN, CDR2 SYDVKM. The CDR3 nucleotides read TGTGCCAGCAGTTCGCCGACTAGCGGGAGGGCCATGGGAGAGACCCAGTACTTC. Amino acids: CASSSPTSGRAMGETQYF.

The sample holds a few counts of this clonotype. This chain joins TRBV4-3 and TRBJ2-2; no reliable D call. Germline lookup yields CDR1 LGHNA and CDR2 YSLEER. V was clipped by 4 bases and J by 6 bases, with 12 bases between them. This CDR3 has 14 residues. Written as DNA, the CDR3 is TGCGCCAGCAGCCCCCTCTTGGGCGCCGGGGAGCTGTTTTTT. Amino acids: CASSPLLGAGELFF.

This clonotype was detected only a few times. V is TRBV12-3 or TRBV12-4 and J is TRBJ1-1; TRBD1 aligns across 8 bases. The J segment lost 3 bases and the V segment lost 1 base, leaving 7 bases of the junction unmatched. The CDR3 spans 16 residues. The CDR3 DNA follows: TGTGCCAGCAGTTTAGGGACAGGGAGTGGGGACACTGAAGCTTTCTTT. It is translated as CASSLGTGSGDTEAFF.

This clonotype showed up just once. The chain combines TRBV21-1 with TRBJ1-1. TRBV21-1 corresponds to a pseudogene. This CDR3 region has 12 residues. The CDR3 DNA reads as TGTGCCAGCACCGTCAGAAACACTGAAGCTTTCTTT. Amino acid sequence: CASTVRNTEAFF.

In this sample, this clonotype turned up a few times. The chain carries TRBV7-2 and TRBJ2-7; 9 bases are a match to TRBD1. This CDR3 spans 16 amino acids. The V gene's germline CDR1 is SGHTA and CDR2 FQGNSA. Trimming took 1 base from V and 3 from J; bases not matched to a gene: 7. The CDR3 sequence is CASSLVHDRGYYEQYF. In nucleotides, the CDR3 is TGTGCCAGCAGCTTAGTTCACGACAGGGGGTACTACGAGCAGTACTTC.

This clonotype has more than one count but fewer than ten. V and J are TRBV4-3 and TRBJ2-7; D could derive from TRBD1 or TRBD2 (6 bases each). The germline V gene encodes CDR1 LGHNA and CDR2 YSLEER. This CDR3 region has 13 residues. V dropped 6 bases and J dropped 5 bases, with 14 bases sitting between them. CDR3 loop: CASSILRGDEQYF. DNA for the CDR3: TGCGCCAGCAGTATCTTGAGGGGGGACGAGCAGTACTTC.

This clonotype was counted only a few times. Here the CDR3 reads CASSQGPPAGSSYNEQFF. DNA for the CDR3: TGTGCCAGCAGCCAAGGTCCCCCGGCGGGAAGCTCCTACAATGAGCAGTTCTTC. V and J are TRBV14 and TRBJ2-1, with a tentative D call TRBD2 (6 bases). This CDR3 has 18 amino acids. CDR1 and CDR2 (germline): SGHDN, FVKESK. The V gene lost 1 base and the J gene lost 0 bases, with 16 bases spanning the gap.

The rearrangement uses TRBV5-1 and TRBJ2-5; 9 bases match TRBD2. The CDR3 consists of 16 residues. The trim removed 0 bases at V and 5 bases at J, leaving 8 bases unmatched. Germline CDR1 is SGHRS and CDR2 is YFSETQ. The CDR3: CASSLAQRGARETQYF. CDR3 nucleotides: TGCGCCAGCAGCTTGGCTCAGCGGGGGGCCCGGGAGACCCAGTACTTC.

Only a few counts were recorded for this clonotype. The V call is TRBV9, the J call TRBJ2-1; 9 positions match TRBD1. This CDR3 contains 14 residues. Germline V gene sequence: CDR1 SGDLS, CDR2 YYNGEE. The ends lost 6 bases at V and 8 bases at J; junction bases unmatched: 9. CDR3 residues: CASTGTGLGDEQFF. The DNA of the CDR3 is TGTGCCAGCACCGGGACAGGGTTGGGGGATGAGCAGTTCTTC.